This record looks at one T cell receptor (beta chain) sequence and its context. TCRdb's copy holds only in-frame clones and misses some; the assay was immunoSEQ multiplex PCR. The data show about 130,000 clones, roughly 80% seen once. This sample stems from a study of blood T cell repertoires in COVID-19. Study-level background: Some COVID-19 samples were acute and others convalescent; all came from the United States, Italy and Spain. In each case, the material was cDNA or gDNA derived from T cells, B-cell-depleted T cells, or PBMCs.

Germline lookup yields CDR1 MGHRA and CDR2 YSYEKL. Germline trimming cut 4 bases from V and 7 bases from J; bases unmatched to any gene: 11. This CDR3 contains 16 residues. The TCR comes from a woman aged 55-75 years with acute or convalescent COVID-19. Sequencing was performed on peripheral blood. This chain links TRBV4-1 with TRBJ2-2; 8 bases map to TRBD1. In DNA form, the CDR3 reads TGCGCCAGCAGCCTTAACCCAGGGGGCGTTGGCGGGGAGCTGTTTTTT. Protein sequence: CASSLNPGGVGGELFF.